The rows below give T cell receptor beta chains drawn from one sample of a study of metastatic and nonmetastatic thyroid tumors. With MiXCR, TCRdb called clones anew from the PCR reads. This table holds roughly 20,000 clones, approximately 15% found once. The sample comprised tumor tissue. These receptors all come from a female donor with papillary thyroid cancer or a benign thyroid nodule (not recorded which). Some clones in this sample may be carry-over from other donors' samples. Both conserved end residues are part of each CDR3. A D gene is named only where the DNA matches it firmly. Not every row has a clone size; where given, it reads once, few, many or a size class.

d_call | clone_size | j_call | v_call | cdr3_nt | cdr3_aa
TRBD1 | many | TRBJ1-2 | TRBV2 | TGTGCCAGGAGAGCTAGGGGACAGGGTTATGGCTACACCTTC | CARRARGQGYGYTF
TRBD2 | many | TRBJ2-7 | TRBV7-8 | TGTGCCAGCAGCTTAGGAGGGACTAGGACCTACGAGCAGTACTTC | CASSLGGTRTYEQYF
- | few | TRBJ1-5 | TRBV27 | TGTGCCAGCAGTCCCCGGACCCAATCGGGGACCCAGCATTTT | CASSPRTQSGTQHF
TRBD2 | - | TRBJ2-5 | TRBV6-2/TRBV6-3 | TGTGCCAGCAGTTACCAAACCATTACTAGAGGGAGGGTTCCTGGTCCACAAGAGACCGAGTACTTC | CASSYQTITRGRVPGPQETEYF
- | many | TRBJ1-1 | TRBV9 | TGTGCCAGCAGCGTAGCGGCAGGGGTTGACCACTCCATCCTTTTCTTT | CASSVAAGVDHSILFF
- | many | TRBJ2-5 | TRBV29-1 | TGCAGCGTATCGACTGGGACCCAGTACTTC | CSVSTGTQYF
- | many | TRBJ2-6 | TRBV27 | TGTGCCAGCAGTTTGGGGGGTGCTGGGGCCAACGTCCTGACTTTC | CASSLGGAGANVLTF
TRBD1 | many | TRBJ1-2 | TRBV3-1 | TGTGCCAGCAGCCATGACCGGGACAGGGGGTTCCTGCGCGGCTACACCTTC | CASSHDRDRGFLRGYTF
- | many | TRBJ1-1 | TRBV10-3 | TGTGCCATCAGTGAGTCCTCGACTCTCTGGGGCACTGAAGCTTTCTTT | CAISESSTLWGTEAFF
TRBD2 | many | TRBJ2-7 | TRBV11-2 | TGTGCCAGCAGCTTAGAGGTTTCTAGCGGAGATCTTTTCGTCTACGAGCAGTACTTC | CASSLEVSSGDLFVYEQYF
- | medium-sized | TRBJ2-7 | TRBV28 | TGTGCCAGCACCCCCCGGAGGGGGATCGAGCAGTACTTC | CASTPRRGIEQYF
TRBD2 | - | TRBJ2-3 | TRBV11-2 | TGTGCCAGCAGCTTACGGGAGGACGCAGATACGCAGTATTTT | CASSLREDADTQYF
- | - | TRBJ1-6 | TRBV2 | TGTGCCATCAGTGAGGGTCGTCCTAGAACCCTCCACTTT | CAISEGRPRTLHF
- | many | TRBJ2-1 | TRBV24-1 | TGTGCCACCAGTGCTGCAGGGTACAATGAGCAGTTCTTC | CATSAAGYNEQFF
TRBD2 | many | TRBJ2-5 | TRBV28 | TGTGCCAGCTCAACTAGCGGTCGAAAGACCCAGTACTTC | CASSTSGRKTQYF
- | many | TRBJ2-6 | TRBV27 | TGTGCCAGCAGTCTCGGACTCTCCGGGGCCAACGTCCTGACTTTC | CASSLGLSGANVLTF
- | once | TRBJ2-2 | TRBV20-1 | TGCAGTGCTAGAGATTTCGGTATGGACACCGGGGAGCTGTTTTTT | CSARDFGMDTGELFF
TRBD1 | - | TRBJ1-1 | TRBV28 | TGTGCCAGCAGTTTCGGGACAGGGAGCACTGAAGCTTTCTTT | CASSFGTGSTEAFF
- | many | TRBJ1-1 | TRBV19 | TGTGCCAGTAGTATAGGTCAAACCTACTCCACTGAAGCTTTCTTT | CASSIGQTYSTEAFF
- | medium-sized | TRBJ1-1 | TRBV9 | TGTGCCAGCAGCGCGAGGCCCGCGGGTGAAGCTTTCTTT | CASSARPAGEAFF
TRBD1 | many | TRBJ2-2 | TRBV11-2 | TGTGCCAGCAGCAAGGGGGCGGCGAACACCGGGGAGCTGTTTTTT | CASSKGAANTGELFF
- | medium-sized | TRBJ1-3 | TRBV6-1 | TGTGCCAGCAGTTTGGGGCGCTTCTCCGGAAACACCATATATTTT | CASSLGRFSGNTIYF
TRBD1 | medium-sized | TRBJ1-3 | TRBV6-6 | TGTGCCAGCAGTTATGTAGGACAGGGTGACACCATATATTTT | CASSYVGQGDTIYF